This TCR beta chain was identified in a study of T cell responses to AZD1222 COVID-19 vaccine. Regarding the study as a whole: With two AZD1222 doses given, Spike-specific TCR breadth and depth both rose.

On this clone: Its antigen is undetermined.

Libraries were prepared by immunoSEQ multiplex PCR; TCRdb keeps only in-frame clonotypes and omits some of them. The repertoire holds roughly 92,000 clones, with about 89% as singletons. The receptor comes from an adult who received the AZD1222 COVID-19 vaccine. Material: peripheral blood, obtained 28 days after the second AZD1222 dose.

DNA for the CDR3: TGTGCCAGCACCACCGAGGGAGTCAGGGGCAACTATGGCTACACCTTC. Protein product: CASTTEGVRGNYGYTF. J is TRBJ1-2 and V is TRBV2; perhaps TRBD1 as D (6 bases). This CDR3 has 16 amino acids. Deletions cut 7 bases from V and 2 bases from J, with 20 bases between. Germline V gives CDR1 SNHLY, CDR2 FYNNEI.